Sequencing of this T cell receptor (beta chain) was carried out in a study of CD8 T cells in Susac syndrome. Overall study: Blood was drawn from patients with Susac syndrome. At that point, they were therapy-naive, on corticosteroids, or on intravenous immunoglobulin alone.

This CDR3 is 14 amino acids long. With 0 bases removed from V and 0 bases from J, the gap between germline ends came to 5 bases. Germline CDR1 reads LGHNA; CDR2 reads YSLEER. A note on this clonotype: Its antigen is not known.

The study, taken as a whole, reports: No clonal expansion appeared among CD4+ T cells in Susac patients.

The CD8+ and CD4+ T cells were isolated magnetically using a negative isolation approach, whereas the TEMRA cells were enriched by FACS. Reverse transcription of roughly 0.5 to 1 ug RNA used random hexamers. TCR beta CDR3 was amplified by immunoSEQ covering 54 Vbeta and 13 Jbeta. TCRdb re-called the immunoSEQ multiplex PCR reads with MiXCR, one entry per CDR3 protein. The sample includes about 150,000 distinct CDR3 sequences, 85% to 95% of them seen just once. This chain links TRBV4-3 with TRBJ1-1, with no clear D. This clonotype was sampled from a human donor with Susac syndrome. Sample: CD4+ T cells from PBMCs. CDR3 residues: CASSQDQVNTEAFF. The CDR3, as DNA: TGCGCCAGCAGCCAAGATCAGGTGAACACTGAAGCTTTCTTT.